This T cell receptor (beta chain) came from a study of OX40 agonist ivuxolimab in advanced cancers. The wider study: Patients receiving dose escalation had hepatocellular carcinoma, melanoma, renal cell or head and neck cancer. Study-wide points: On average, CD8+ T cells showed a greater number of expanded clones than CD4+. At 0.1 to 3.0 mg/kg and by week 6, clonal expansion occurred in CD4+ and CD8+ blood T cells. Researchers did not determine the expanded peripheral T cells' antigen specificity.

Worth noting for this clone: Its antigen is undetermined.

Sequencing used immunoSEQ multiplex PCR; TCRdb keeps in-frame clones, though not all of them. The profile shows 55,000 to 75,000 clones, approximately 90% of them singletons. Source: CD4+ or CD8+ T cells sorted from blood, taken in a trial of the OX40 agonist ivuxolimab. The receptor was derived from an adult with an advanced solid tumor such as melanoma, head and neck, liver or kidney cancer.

DNA of the CDR3: TGTGCCAGCAGTTCCCGGGGGAGGGATGCTGAAGCTTTCTTT. Translation: CASSSRGRDAEAFF. The rearrangement joins TRBV25-1 to TRBJ1-1; a possible D gene is TRBD1 (5 bases). CDR3 length: 14 amino acids. Germline CDR1 MGHDK, CDR2 SYGVNS. With 5 bases removed from V and 6 bases from J, the gap between germline ends came to 16 bases.